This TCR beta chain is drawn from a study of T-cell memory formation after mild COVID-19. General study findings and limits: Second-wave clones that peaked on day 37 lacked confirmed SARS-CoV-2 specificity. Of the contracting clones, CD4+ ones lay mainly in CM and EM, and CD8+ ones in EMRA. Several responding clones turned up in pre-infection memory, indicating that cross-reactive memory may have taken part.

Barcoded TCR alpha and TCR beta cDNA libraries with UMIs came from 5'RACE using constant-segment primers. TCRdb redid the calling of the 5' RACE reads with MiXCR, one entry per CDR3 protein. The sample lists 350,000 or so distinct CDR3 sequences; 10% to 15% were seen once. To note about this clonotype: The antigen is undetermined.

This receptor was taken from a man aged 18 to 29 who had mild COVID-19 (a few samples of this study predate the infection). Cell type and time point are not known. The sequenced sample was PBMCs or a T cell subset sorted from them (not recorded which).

The CDR3 DNA is TGTGCCAGCAGTTACTCGAGGACAGATCAGCCCCAGCATTTT. Protein: CASSYSRTDQPQHF. This chain uses TRBV6-5 with TRBJ1-5, with D perhaps TRBD1 (6 bases). Germline CDR1 is MNHEY and CDR2 is SVGAGI. This CDR3 has 14 residues. The V end lost 0 bases, the J end lost 5 bases, and 8 bases lay between the germline ends.